This T cell receptor beta chain was sequenced for a study of blood T cell repertoires in COVID-19. Clones were read by immunoSEQ multiplex PCR, and TCRdb kept only the in-frame ones, dropping some. The sample lists about 210,000 clones; roughly 82% were seen once. Germline CDR1 LNHDA, CDR2 SQIVND (reference sequence). The CDR3 has 14 residues. V dropped 6 bases and J dropped 0 bases, with 9 bases sitting between them. The clonotype comes from a woman aged 40 to 50 with acute or convalescent COVID-19. Sequencing input: peripheral blood. This sequence joins TRBV19 and TRBJ1-5; weak D call: TRBD1 (5 bases). In nucleotides, the CDR3 is TGTGCCAGTAGACTTCAGGGTAGCAATCAGCCCCAGCATTTT. It encodes CASRLQGSNQPQHF.